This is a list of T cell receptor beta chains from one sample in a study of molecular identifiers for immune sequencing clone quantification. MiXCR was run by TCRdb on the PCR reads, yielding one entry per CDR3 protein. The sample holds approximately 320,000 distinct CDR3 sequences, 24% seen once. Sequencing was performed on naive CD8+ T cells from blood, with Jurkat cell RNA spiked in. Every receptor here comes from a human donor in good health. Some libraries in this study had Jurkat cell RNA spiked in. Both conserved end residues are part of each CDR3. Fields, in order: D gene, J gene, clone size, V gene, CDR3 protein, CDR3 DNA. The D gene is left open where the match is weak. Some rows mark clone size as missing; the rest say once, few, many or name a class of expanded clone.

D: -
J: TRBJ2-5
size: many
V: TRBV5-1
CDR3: CASSLDGVSETQYF
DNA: TGCGCCAGCAGCTTGGATGGTGTCTCGGAGACCCAGTACTTC

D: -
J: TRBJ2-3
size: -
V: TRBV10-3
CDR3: CAISETVSTDTQYF
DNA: TGTGCCATCAGTGAGACAGTTAGCACAGATACGCAGTATTTT

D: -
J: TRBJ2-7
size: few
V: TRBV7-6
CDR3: CASSLALNEQYF
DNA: TGTGCCAGCAGCTTAGCACTTAACGAGCAGTACTTC

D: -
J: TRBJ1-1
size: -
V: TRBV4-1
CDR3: CASSQEHRNTEAFF
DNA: TGCGCCAGCAGCCAAGAACACAGGAACACTGAAGCTTTCTTT

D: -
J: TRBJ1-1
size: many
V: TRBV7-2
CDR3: CASSPPGRVEAEAFF
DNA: TGTGCCAGCAGCCCCCCCGGGCGGGTGGAGGCTGAAGCTTTCTTT

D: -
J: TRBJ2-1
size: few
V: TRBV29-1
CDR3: CSVEGEIRLSISYNEQFF
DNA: TGCAGCGTTGAGGGCGAGATACGTCTTTCCATCTCCTACAATGAGCAGTTCTTC

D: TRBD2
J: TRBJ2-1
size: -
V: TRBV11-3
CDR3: CASSETSGRGGNEQFF
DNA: TGTGCCAGCAGTGAAACTAGCGGGAGGGGCGGCAATGAGCAGTTCTTC

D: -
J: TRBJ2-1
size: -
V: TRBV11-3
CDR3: CASSLDFAPANEQFF
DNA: -

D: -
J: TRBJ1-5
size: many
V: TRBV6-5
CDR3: CASSPRGNQPQHF
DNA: TGTGCCAGCAGTCCCCGTGGCAATCAGCCCCAGCATTTT

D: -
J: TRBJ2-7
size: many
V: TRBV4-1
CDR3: CASSQEWSGDEQYF
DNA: TGCGCCAGCAGCCAAGAGTGGTCGGGGGACGAGCAGTACTTC

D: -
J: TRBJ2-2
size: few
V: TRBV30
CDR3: CAWSVLAGEGSNTGELFF
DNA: TGTGCCTGGAGTGTCTTGGCAGGGGAGGGATCGAACACCGGGGAGCTGTTTTTT

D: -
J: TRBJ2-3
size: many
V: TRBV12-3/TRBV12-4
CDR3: CASSTTSSADTQYF
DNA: TGTGCCAGCAGTACTACTAGCTCCGCAGATACGCAGTATTTT

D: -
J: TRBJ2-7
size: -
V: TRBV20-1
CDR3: CSARDLGGVLYEQYF
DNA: TGCAGTGCTAGAGATCTTGGAGGGGTACTCTACGAGCAGTACTTC

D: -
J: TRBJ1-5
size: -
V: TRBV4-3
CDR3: CASSPGGGRHQPQHF
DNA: TGCGCCAGCAGCCCGGGGGGGGGTAGGCATCAGCCCCAGCATTTT

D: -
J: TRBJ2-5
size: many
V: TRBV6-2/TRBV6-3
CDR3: CASSYFETQYF
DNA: TGTGCCAGCAGTTACTTCGAGACCCAGTACTTC

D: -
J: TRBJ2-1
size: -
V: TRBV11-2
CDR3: CGSSTEGDIQRDEQFF
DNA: TGTGGCAGCAGCACCGAGGGGGACATACAGAGGGATGAGCAGTTCTTC

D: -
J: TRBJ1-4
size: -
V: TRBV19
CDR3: CASSIDSAGSTNEKLFF
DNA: TGTGCCAGTAGTATAGATTCGGCGGGATCAACTAATGAAAAACTGTTTTTT

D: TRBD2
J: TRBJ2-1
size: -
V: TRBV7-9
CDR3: CASSPPRGGTSGPRNEQFF
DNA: TGTGCCAGCAGCCCCCCGAGAGGCGGGACTAGCGGCCCGAGGAATGAGCAGTTCTTC

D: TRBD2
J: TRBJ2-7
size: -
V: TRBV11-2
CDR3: CASGLDLRLADEQYF
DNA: TGTGCCAGCGGCTTAGATCTACGCCTAGCGGACGAGCAGTACTTC

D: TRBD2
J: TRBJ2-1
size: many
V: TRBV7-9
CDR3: CASSLVGLAGTNEQFF
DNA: TGTGCCAGCAGCTTAGTAGGACTAGCGGGAACGAATGAGCAGTTCTTC